This passage covers 8 T cell receptor beta chains from one sample sequenced in a study of shared clonotypes between healthy human individuals. Sequencing used immunoSEQ multiplex PCR; TCRdb keeps in-frame clones, though not all of them. The sample includes 2 million to 2.5 million clones, roughly 93% seen only once; the top ten take 0.36%. Material: naive CD4+ T cells from PBMCs. Indicated subset: CD45RA+ positively selected. Source of these receptors: a man aged 18 to 30 in good health. Some clones in this sample may be carry-over from other donors' samples.

The chain employs TRBV5-1 and TRBJ2-7; a possible D gene is TRBD2 (5 bases). Germline CDR1 and CDR2: SGHRS and YFSETQ. V was shortened by 2 bases and J by 6 bases, with 15 bases between the two germline ends. This CDR3 has 14 amino acids. CDR3 DNA sequence: TGCGCCAGCAGCTTCGGCCTACCCGGAGGCGAGCAGTACTTC. Encoded protein: CASSFGLPGGEQYF.

The count of this clone is one. The chain is built from TRBV6-5 and TRBJ2-5; 8 nucleotides match TRBD2. There are 15 residues in the CDR3. Germline V lookup: CDR1 MNHEY, CDR2 SVGAGI. V lost 2 bases, J lost 7 bases, and 9 bases stayed unmatched. DNA of the CDR3: TGTGCCAGCAGTTACCGCCCAGCGGGAGTGGCGACCCAGTACTTC. This encodes CASSYRPAGVATQYF.

CDR3 residues: CASSLMGSGFYEQYF. CDR3 bases: TGTGCCAGCAGCTTAATGGGTTCCGGTTTCTACGAGCAGTACTTC. The chain uses TRBV7-2 and TRBJ2-7; D not resolved. V dropped 2 bases and J dropped 3 bases, with 14 bases sitting between them. Per the germline V gene, CDR1 is SGHTA and CDR2 is FQGNSA. This CDR3 comprises 15 residues.

V gene TRBV5-5 combines with J gene TRBJ2-7; unclear D gene. The CDR3 sequence is 12 residues long. The V and J ends lost 0 bases and 6 bases respectively, with 7 bases between them. From germline, CDR1 is SGHKS and CDR2 YYEKEE (reference sequence). CDR3 bases: TGTGCCAGCAGCTTGGCCTTCCGCGAGCAGTACTTC. Translating gives CASSLAFREQYF.

The rearrangement links TRBV7-9 to TRBJ2-1, with 10 bases matching TRBD2. This CDR3 region has 15 residues. J gave up 7 bases and V 7 bases, and 10 bases lay outside the gene matches. Germline V gene sequence: CDR1 SEHNR, CDR2 FQNEAQ (reference sequence). CDR3 sequence (DNA): TGTGCCAGCAACTTGGCTAGCGGGAGCCAAAATGAGCAGTTCTTC. This gives the protein CASNLASGSQNEQFF. Variable domain in full (rest from reference TRBV7-9 and TRBJ2-1): DTGVSQNPRHKITKRGQNVTFRCDPISEHNRLYWYRQTLGQGPEFLTYFQNEAQLEKSRLLSDRFSAERPKGSFSTLEIQRTEQGDSAMYLCASNLASGSQNEQFFGPGTRLTVL.

The table lists this clone with a count of one. The chain uses TRBV5-4 and TRBJ1-6, with 8 bases aligning to TRBD1. The CDR3 sequence is 18 residues long. The ends lost 4 bases at V and 4 bases at J; junction bases unmatched: 13. From germline, CDR1 is SGHNT and CDR2 YYREEE (reference sequence). In DNA, the CDR3 is TGTGCCAGCAGCCCTGACCCCGTCCGGACAGGGTATAATTCACCCCTCCACTTT. Amino acid sequence: CASSPDPVRTGYNSPLHF.

The rearrangement joins TRBV13 to TRBJ2-7, with D perhaps matching TRBD1 or TRBD2 (5 bases each). The germline V gene has CDR1 PRHDT and CDR2 FYEKMQ (reference sequence). Trimming removed 5 bases at V and 4 bases at J, with 15 bases between. CDR3 length: 14 amino acids. For the CDR3, the DNA is TGTGCCAGCAGCATGAGGGGATCATATTACGAGCAGTACTTC. It encodes CASSMRGSYYEQYF.

The chain has TRBV5-4 and TRBJ1-1, with D possibly TRBD1 on 6 matching bases. CDR1 and CDR2 (germline): SGHNT, YYREEE (reference sequence). The CDR3 is made up of 17 amino acids. V lost 4 bases, J lost 5 bases, and 24 bases lay in between. The CDR3 protein is CASSLRTVISRGTEAFF. In DNA, the CDR3 is TGTGCCAGCAGCCTACGGACAGTCATCTCAAGGGGGACTGAAGCTTTCTTT.